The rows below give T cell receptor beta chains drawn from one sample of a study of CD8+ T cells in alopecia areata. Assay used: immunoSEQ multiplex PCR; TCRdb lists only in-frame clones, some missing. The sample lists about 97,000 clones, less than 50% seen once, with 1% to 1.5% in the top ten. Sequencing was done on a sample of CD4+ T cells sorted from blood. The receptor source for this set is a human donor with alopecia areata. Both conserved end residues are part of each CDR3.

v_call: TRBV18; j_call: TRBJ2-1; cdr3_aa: CASSPGLGNEQFF
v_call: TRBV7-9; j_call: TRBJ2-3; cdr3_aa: CASSLAPDTQYF
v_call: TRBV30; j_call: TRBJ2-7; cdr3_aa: CAWSTGRTSGISYEQYF
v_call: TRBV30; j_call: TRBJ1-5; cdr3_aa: CAWAETGPQHF
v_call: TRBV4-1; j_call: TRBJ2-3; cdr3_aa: CASSQEGSTDTQYF
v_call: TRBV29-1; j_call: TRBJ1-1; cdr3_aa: CSVDRGSTEAFF
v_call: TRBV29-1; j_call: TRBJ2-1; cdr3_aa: CSVVWTIGDEQFF
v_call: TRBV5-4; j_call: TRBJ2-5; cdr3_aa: CASSPAGTAKETQYF
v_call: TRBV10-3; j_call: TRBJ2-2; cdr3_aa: CAISEPLANTGELFF
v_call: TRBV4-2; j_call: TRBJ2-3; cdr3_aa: CASSPGLAGGDTQYF
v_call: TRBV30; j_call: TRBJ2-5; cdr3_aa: CASSGTGGETQYF
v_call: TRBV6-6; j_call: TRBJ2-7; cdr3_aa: CASSLEGYEQYF
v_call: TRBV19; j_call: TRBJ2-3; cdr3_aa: CASSMSRTDTQYF
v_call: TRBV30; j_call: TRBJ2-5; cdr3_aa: CAWSGWLGQGQETQYF
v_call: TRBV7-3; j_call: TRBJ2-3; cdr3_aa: CASSSNTPQGTQYF
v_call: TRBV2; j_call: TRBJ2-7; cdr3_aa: CASSDGEVGPYEQYF
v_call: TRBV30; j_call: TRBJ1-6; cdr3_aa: CARRSRSSNSPLHF
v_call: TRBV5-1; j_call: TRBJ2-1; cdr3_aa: CASSSSGGVNEQFF
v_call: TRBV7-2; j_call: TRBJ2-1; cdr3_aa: CASSFKTGTGSGEQFF
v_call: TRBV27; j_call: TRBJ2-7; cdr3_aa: CATKMDRGHPYEQYF
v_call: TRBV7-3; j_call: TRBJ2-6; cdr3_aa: CASSTGDQVSGANVLTF
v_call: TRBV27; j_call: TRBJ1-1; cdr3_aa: CASSPIAQGGAFF
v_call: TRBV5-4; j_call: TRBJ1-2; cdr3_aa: CASTHVGTGGVGYTF
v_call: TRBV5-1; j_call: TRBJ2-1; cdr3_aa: CASSTARTGKNEQFF
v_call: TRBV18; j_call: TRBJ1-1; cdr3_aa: CASSPALNTEAFF
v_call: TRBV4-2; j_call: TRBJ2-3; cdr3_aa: CASSLREGATDTQYF
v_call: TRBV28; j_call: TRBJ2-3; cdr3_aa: CAASSTDTQYF
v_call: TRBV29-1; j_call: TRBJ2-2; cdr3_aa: CSVGGQGASGELFF
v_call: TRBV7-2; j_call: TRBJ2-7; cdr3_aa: CASSLDSRSYEQYF
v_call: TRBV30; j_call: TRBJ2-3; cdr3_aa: CAWSVLKGRRTDTQYF
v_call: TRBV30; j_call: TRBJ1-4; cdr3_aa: CAWLPRGAREKLFF
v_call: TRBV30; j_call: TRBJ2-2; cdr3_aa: CAWRRLAITGELFF